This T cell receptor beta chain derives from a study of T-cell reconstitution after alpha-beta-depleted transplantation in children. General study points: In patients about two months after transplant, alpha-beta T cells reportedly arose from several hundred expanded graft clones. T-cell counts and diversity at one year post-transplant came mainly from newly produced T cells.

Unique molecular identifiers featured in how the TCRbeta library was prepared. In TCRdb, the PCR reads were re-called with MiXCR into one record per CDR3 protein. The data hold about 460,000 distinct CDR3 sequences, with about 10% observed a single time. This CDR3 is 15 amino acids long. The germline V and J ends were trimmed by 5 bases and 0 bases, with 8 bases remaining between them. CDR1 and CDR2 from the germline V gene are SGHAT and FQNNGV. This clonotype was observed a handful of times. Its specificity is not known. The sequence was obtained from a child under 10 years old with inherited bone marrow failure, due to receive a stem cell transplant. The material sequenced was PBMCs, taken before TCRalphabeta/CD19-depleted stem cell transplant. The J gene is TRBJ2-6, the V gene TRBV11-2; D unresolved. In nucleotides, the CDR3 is TGTGCCAGCAGCCGTACGAGCTCTGGGGCCAACGTCCTGACTTTC. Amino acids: CASSRTSSGANVLTF.